This T cell receptor beta chain was documented in a study of CD8 T cells in Susac syndrome. The RNA, roughly 0.45 to 1 ug, was put through reverse transcription using random hexamers. Multiplex immunoSEQ PCR targeted 54 Vbeta and 13 Jbeta TCR beta segments. TCRdb re-called the immunoSEQ multiplex PCR reads with MiXCR, one entry per CDR3 protein. The table records roughly 170,000 distinct CDR3 sequences, roughly 92% of them present only once. With 4 bases removed from V and 1 base from J, the gap between germline ends came to 10 bases. CDR1 and CDR2 from the germline V gene are LGHDT and YNNKEL (reference sequence). There are 14 residues in the CDR3.

The specimen sequenced was CD4+ T cells from PBMCs. The chain is built from TRBV3-1 and TRBJ1-1; the D gene is possibly TRBD1 (5 bases). This TCR came from a human donor with multiple sclerosis. CDR3 coding DNA: TGTGCCAGCAGCCCAGGGTTGAGGAACACTGAAGCTTTCTTT. Its protein product is CASSPGLRNTEAFF. The variable domain in full, completed from reference TRBV3-1 and TRBJ1-1, reads DTAVSQTPKYLVTQMGNDKSIKCEQNLGHDTMYWYKQDSKKFLKIMFSYNNKELIINETVPNRFSPKSPDKAHLNLHINSLELGDSAVYFCASSPGLRNTEAFFGQGTRLTVV.